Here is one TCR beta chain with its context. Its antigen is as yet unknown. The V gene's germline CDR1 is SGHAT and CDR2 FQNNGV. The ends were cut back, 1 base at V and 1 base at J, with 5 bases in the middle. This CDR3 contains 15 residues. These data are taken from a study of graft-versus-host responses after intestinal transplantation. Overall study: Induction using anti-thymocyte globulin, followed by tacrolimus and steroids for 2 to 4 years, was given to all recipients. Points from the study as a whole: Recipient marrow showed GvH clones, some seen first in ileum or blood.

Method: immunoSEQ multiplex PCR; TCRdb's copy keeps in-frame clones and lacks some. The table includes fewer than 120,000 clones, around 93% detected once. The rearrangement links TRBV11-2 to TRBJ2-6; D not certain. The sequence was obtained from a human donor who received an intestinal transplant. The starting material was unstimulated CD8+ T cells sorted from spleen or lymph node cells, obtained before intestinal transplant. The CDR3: CASSLARSGANVLTF. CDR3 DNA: TGTGCCAGCAGCTTAGCTAGATCTGGGGCCAACGTCCTGACTTTC.